Included here is one T cell receptor (beta chain) sequence, with context. The antigen is not known. TCRdb's copy holds only in-frame clones and misses some; the assay was immunoSEQ multiplex PCR. Among some 350,000 clones, roughly nine tenths were seen once, and the ten largest hold 1.2%. This record comes from a study of cytomegalovirus exposure and HLA in healthy donors. Points from the study as a whole: The majority of TCR sequences were rare, yet some public TCRs appeared in many donors.

Per germline, CDR1 SNHLY and CDR2 FYNNEI. With V trimmed by 5 bases and J by 4 bases, 3 bases remained unmatched. The CDR3 has 14 residues. V gene TRBV2 combines with J gene TRBJ2-2, with 8 bases matching TRBD1. Sequences were obtained from PBMCs. The source of this sequence is a woman in her 30s in good health and CMV-seropositive. This chain's CDR3 is CASSRQGSTGELFF. In DNA form, the CDR3 reads TGTGCCAGCAGTCGACAGGGGAGCACCGGGGAGCTGTTTTTT.